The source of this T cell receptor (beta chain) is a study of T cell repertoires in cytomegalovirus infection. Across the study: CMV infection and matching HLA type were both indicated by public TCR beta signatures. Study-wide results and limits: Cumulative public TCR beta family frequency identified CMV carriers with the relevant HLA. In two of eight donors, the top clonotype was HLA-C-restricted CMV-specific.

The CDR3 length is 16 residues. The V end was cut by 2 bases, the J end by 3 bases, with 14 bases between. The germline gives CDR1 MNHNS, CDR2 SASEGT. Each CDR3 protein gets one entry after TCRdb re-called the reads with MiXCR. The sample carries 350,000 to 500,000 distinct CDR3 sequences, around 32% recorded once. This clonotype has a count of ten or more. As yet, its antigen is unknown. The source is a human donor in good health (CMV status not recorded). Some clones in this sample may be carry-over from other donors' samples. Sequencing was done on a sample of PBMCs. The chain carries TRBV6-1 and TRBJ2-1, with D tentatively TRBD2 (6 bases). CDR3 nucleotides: TGTGCCAGCAGTGAAAGTTCGCGGGGATACTACAATGAGCAGTTCTTC. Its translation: CASSESSRGYYNEQFF.